One T cell receptor beta chain is described in this entry. The data originate from a study of radiotherapy plus CTLA-4 blockade in lung cancer. At the level of the study: Across the patients, objective responses occurred in approximately 18%, and disease control in under 40%.

The V end was cut by 3 bases, the J end by 4 bases, with 12 bases between. Germline-derived CDR1 and CDR2 are SGHTA and FQGNSA. The CDR3 covers 14 residues. The data were produced by immunoSEQ multiplex PCR, yet TCRdb's version contains in-frame clones alone and is incomplete. This table has around 45,000 clones, around 76% appearing once. The study treated chemo-refractory metastatic non-small-cell lung cancer patients with focal radiation plus ipilimumab CTLA-4 blockade. This clonotype originated in a human donor with non-small cell lung cancer who had stable disease on radiotherapy plus ipilimumab. This material consisted of peripheral blood, taken from a patient treated with radiotherapy plus ipilimumab. The gene calls are TRBV7-2 and TRBJ1-2; no reliable D call. CDR3 nucleotides: TGTGCCAGCAGCTTTCAAGGGTCCGGCTATGGCTACACCTTC. Translated, it gives CASSFQGSGYGYTF.